The 30 T cell receptor beta chains reported below all come from one sample, sequenced in a study of radiotherapy plus CTLA-4 blockade in lung cancer (dated by TCRdb to about 2018). Receptor amplification or capture employed the immunoSEQ multiplex PCR assay. TCRdb's version of the immuneACCESS table is confined to in-frame rearrangements and falls short of the full clone set. An unresolved V gene accounts for under half of the shortfall where checked; the remainder is of unknown origin. This sample holds around 49,000 clones; approximately 85% were observed only once. Together, the top ten hold about a quarter of the sample. The source material was peripheral blood, sampled from a patient treated with radiotherapy plus ipilimumab. The source is a human donor with non-small cell lung cancer whose response to radiotherapy plus ipilimumab could not be evaluated.

V usage is TRBV7-2 and J usage is TRBJ1-2; a weak D match, TRBD1 (5 bases). CDR1 is SGHTA, CDR2 FQGNSA, per germline. This CDR3 contains 15 residues. Between the trimmed V and J ends, which lost 5 bases and 5 bases, there was a span of 18 bases. CDR3 sequence (DNA): TGTGCCAGCAGCCTGAGACAGAGCCCCTTGTATGGCTACACCTTC. As protein: CASSLRQSPLYGYTF.

The V and J genes are TRBV7-9 and TRBJ1-2; D is unresolved. Trimming shortened V by 3 bases and J by 8 bases, and 10 bases separated the two germline ends. The CDR3 is 12 amino acids. Germline CDR1 reads SEHNR; CDR2 reads FQNEAQ (reference sequence). The CDR3 DNA is TGTGCCAGCAGCTTCGGGGAATTGGGCTACACCTTC. Amino acid sequence: CASSFGELGYTF.

The chain employs TRBV4-1 and TRBJ1-1, with 8 bases matching TRBD1. V was pared by 1 base and J by 1 base, with 5 bases of the junction left unmatched. Germline V lookup: CDR1 MGHRA, CDR2 YSYEKL. The CDR3 extends over 16 amino acids. CDR3 residues: CASSQVRGLGNTEAFF. The CDR3 nucleotides are TGCGCCAGCAGCCAAGTCAGGGGGCTCGGGAACACTGAAGCTTTCTTT.

The V call is TRBV5-5, the J call TRBJ2-7; TRBD2 might be the D (8 bases). Germline V gene sequence: CDR1 SGHKS, CDR2 YYEKEE (reference sequence). V was clipped by 2 bases and J by 3 bases, with 21 bases between them. This CDR3 spans 17 amino acids. CDR3 bases: TGTGCCAGCAGCTTCCTAGCCGGGAGGGGGCATGTCTACGAGCAGTACTTC. Translating gives CASSFLAGRGHVYEQYF. Combining the CDR3 with reference TRBV5-5 and TRBJ2-7 gives the whole variable domain DAGVTQSPTHLIKTRGQQVTLRCSPISGHKSVSWYQQVLGQGPQFIFQYYEKEERGRGNFPDRFSARQFPNYSSELNVNALLLGDSALYLCASSFLAGRGHVYEQYFGPGTRLTVT.

This chain connects TRBV5-1 to TRBJ1-1; TRBD1 matches 7 bases. Germline CDR1 is SGHRS and CDR2 is YFSETQ. CDR3 length equals 17 residues. J lost 0 bases, V lost 4 bases, and 12 bases had no gene match. The CDR3 sequence: CASSINPTGILNTEAFF. The DNA of the CDR3 is TGCGCCAGCAGCATTAACCCGACAGGGATATTGAACACTGAAGCTTTCTTT. Full variable domain (missing parts from reference TRBV5-1 and TRBJ1-1): KAGVTQTPRYLIKTRGQQVTLSCSPISGHRSVSWYQQTPGQGLQFLFEYFSETQRNKGNFPGRFSGRQFSNSRSEMNVSTLELGDSALYLCASSINPTGILNTEAFFGQGTRLTVV.

The chain employs TRBV4-2 and TRBJ2-7; 8 bases agree with TRBD1. Germline CDR1 is LGHNA and CDR2 is YNFKEQ. This CDR3 spans 14 amino acids. J was trimmed by 4 bases and V by 1 base; bases with no gene match: 3. The CDR3 region is CASSQGTGNYEQYF. The DNA of the CDR3 is TGTGCCAGCAGCCAAGGGACAGGGAATTACGAGCAGTACTTC.

V usage is TRBV29-1 and J usage is TRBJ1-4; weak D call: TRBD1 (5 bases). Trimming shortened V by 5 bases and J by 7 bases, and 20 bases separated the two germline ends. The CDR3 loop spans 15 amino acids. CDR1 and CDR2 from the germline V gene are SQVTM and ANQGSEA. The CDR3 sequence: CSVRPGLNPAEKLFF. The DNA for the CDR3 is TGCAGCGTTAGGCCAGGGCTAAACCCGGCTGAAAAACTGTTTTTT.

This clone appeared once. The rearrangement uses TRBV30 and TRBJ2-5, with D possibly TRBD1 on 5 matching bases. Trimming took 1 base from V and 1 from J, leaving 13 bases between them. This CDR3 spans 15 amino acids. The V gene's germline CDR1 is GTSNPN and CDR2 SVGIG (reference sequence). DNA for the CDR3: TGTGCCTGGAGTGCCGCAGGGTTAGGCCAAGAGACCCAGTACTTC. Its protein product is CAWSAAGLGQETQYF.

This chain uses TRBV6-1 with TRBJ1-4, with D unresolved. This CDR3 spans 14 amino acids. Trimming pared 6 bases from V and 1 base from J, leaving 9 bases between. The germline V gene has CDR1 MNHNS and CDR2 SASEGT. CDR3 DNA: TGTGCCAGCAGGGTGGGCCTAACTAATGAAAAACTGTTTTTT. This sequence encodes CASRVGLTNEKLFF.

This rearrangement joins TRBV10-3 to TRBJ2-1; 7 bases fit TRBD1. Unmatched junction bases numbered 4, after V lost 4 bases and J lost 7 bases. Germline V gene data show CDR1 as ENHRY and CDR2 as SYGVKD. The CDR3 length is 13 residues. Here the CDR3 reads CAISVPRGNEQFF. The CDR3 DNA is TGTGCCATCAGTGTTCCCAGGGGGAATGAGCAGTTCTTC.

This sequence joins TRBV7-3 and TRBJ2-3, with TRBD1 matching over 7 bases. The J segment lost 0 bases and the V segment lost 5 bases, leaving 11 bases of the junction unmatched. CDR3 length: 17 residues. Germline CDR1 reads SGHTA; CDR2 reads FQGTGA. DNA for the CDR3: TGTGCCAGCAGCCCAACCACCGGGACAGCTAGCACAGATACGCAGTATTTT. Translation gives CASSPTTGTASTDTQYF. The entire variable domain, with the rest obtained from reference TRBV7-3 and TRBJ2-3, is as follows: GAGVSQTPSNKVTEKGKYVELRCDPISGHTALYWYRQSLGQGPEFLIYFQGTGAADDSGLPNDRFFAVRPEGSVSTLKIQRTERGDSAVYLCASSPTTGTASTDTQYFGPGTRLTVL.

This rearrangement joins TRBV7-9 to TRBJ1-4; TRBD1 agrees at 8 bases. V was pared by 5 bases and J by 5 bases, with 10 bases of the junction left unmatched. Germline assignment: CDR1 SEHNR and CDR2 FQNEAQ (reference sequence). This CDR3 is built from 16 residues. CDR3 DNA: TGTGCCAGCAGCCCCGGAGAGACAGGGGAGAATGAAAAACTGTTTTTT. Residues: CASSPGETGENEKLFF.

The V gene is TRBV10-1, the J gene TRBJ2-3, with D unresolved. This CDR3 has 15 residues. The germline V and J ends were trimmed by 4 bases and 0 bases, with 11 bases remaining between them. Per the germline V gene, CDR1 is WNHNN and CDR2 is SYGVQD (reference sequence). The CDR3 region is CASSAGETSTDTQYF. The CDR3 region has the DNA TGCGCCAGCAGTGCTGGAGAAACTAGCACAGATACGCAGTATTTT.

The CDR3 reads CASSRVKNTEAFF. In DNA, the CDR3 is TGTGCCAGCAGTCGTGTTAAGAACACTGAAGCTTTCTTT. The genes are TRBV28 and TRBJ1-1; D is uncertain. The germline V gene has CDR1 MDHEN and CDR2 SYDVKM. V was clipped by 5 bases and J by 1 base, with 8 bases between them. The CDR3 has 13 residues.

The CDR3 nucleotides read TGTGCCAGCAGCTTAGATGGAATAGCGAAGGGGGCCAACGTCCTGACTTTC. The encoded protein is CASSLDGIAKGANVLTF. The genes are TRBV11-2 and TRBJ2-6; maybe TRBD2 (5 bases). This CDR3 has 17 residues. Germline V gene data show CDR1 as SGHAT and CDR2 as FQNNGV. Trimming left V 0 bases short and J 4 bases short, with 13 bases between.

The chain has TRBV7-6 and TRBJ1-4; the match to TRBD1 covers 9 bases. V dropped 1 base and J dropped 6; count of bases not matched to a gene: 6. The germline V gene encodes CDR1 SGHVS and CDR2 FNYEAQ. The CDR3 spans 16 residues. CDR3 coding DNA: TGTGCCAGCAGCTTAGGTCGAGACAGGGGGGATGAAAAACTGTTTTTT. This encodes CASSLGRDRGDEKLFF.

The chain joins TRBV28 to TRBJ2-7, with TRBD2 identical over 7 bases. Trimming removed 6 bases from V and 0 bases from J; junction bases left unmatched: 11. Germline CDR1 MDHEN, CDR2 SYDVKM. This CDR3 spans 16 amino acids. This chain's CDR3 is CASSPRRASGSYEQYF. CDR3 DNA: TGTGCCAGCAGCCCCCGACGGGCTAGCGGCTCCTACGAGCAGTACTTC.

The chain combines TRBV2 with TRBJ1-2, with TRBD1 as a possible D gene (5 bases). Deletions cut 4 bases from V and 8 bases from J, with 14 bases between. The CDR3 has 13 residues. Germline values: CDR1 SNHLY, CDR2 FYNNEI. This CDR3 reads CASSVAGPRGYTF. The DNA for the CDR3 is TGTGCCAGCAGTGTGGCAGGGCCACGGGGCTACACCTTC.

The chain joins TRBV30 to TRBJ2-5; D may be TRBD1 (5 bases). Between the trimmed V and J ends, which lost 3 bases and 5 bases, there was a span of 13 bases. Germline V gene data show CDR1 as GTSNPN and CDR2 as SVGIG (reference sequence). The CDR3 totals 13 residues. The CDR3 loop reads CAWRGRGWETQYF. CDR3 DNA: TGTGCCTGGAGGGGAAGGGGTTGGGAGACCCAGTACTTC.

This clone appeared once. A junction end diverges from the germline sequence, so it may reflect a read error. V is TRBV19 and J is TRBJ1-2; TRBD1 aligns across 8 bases. From germline, CDR1 is LNHDA and CDR2 SQIVND (reference sequence). This CDR3 is 15 amino acids long. CDR3 protein: CASKPGQVGGYGYAF. In DNA form, the CDR3 reads TGTGCCAGTAAACCGGGACAGGTGGGGGGCTATGGCTACGCCTTC.

The chain links TRBV18 to TRBJ2-5; 11 positions match TRBD2. This CDR3 contains 16 residues. The germline V gene encodes CDR1 KGHSH and CDR2 LQKENI. V was clipped by 1 base and J by 0 bases; unmatched bases: 1. In nucleotides, the CDR3 is TGTGCCAGCTCACCACGACTAGCGGGGTACCAAGAGACCCAGTACTTC. Translation gives CASSPRLAGYQETQYF.

V gene TRBV28 combines with J gene TRBJ1-5; TRBD1 aligns across 10 bases. This CDR3 is 14 amino acids long. J lost 7 bases, V lost 6 bases, and 6 bases had no gene match. Germline V CDR1 and CDR2: MDHEN, SYDVKM. This CDR3 reads CASRTTGGGQPQHF. The CDR3 nucleotides read TGTGCCAGCAGAACGACAGGGGGCGGCCAGCCCCAGCATTTT. The full variable domain, its missing parts supplied by reference TRBV28 and TRBJ1-5, is DVKVTQSSRYLVKRTGEKVFLECVQDMDHENMFWYRQDPGLGLRLIYFSYDVKMKEKGDIPEGYSVSREKKERFSLILESASTNQTSMYLCASRTTGGGQPQHFGDGTRLSIL.

This clone has just one count. V and J are TRBV4-2 and TRBJ1-1, with D possibly matching TRBD1 (5 bases). The CDR3 contains 15 residues. Germline V CDR1 and CDR2: LGHNA, YNFKEQ. Trimming cost V 1 base and J 0 bases, with 9 bases left between them. In DNA, the CDR3 is TGTGCCAGCAGCCAAGCCGAGGACATGAACACTGAAGCTTTCTTT. It is translated as CASSQAEDMNTEAFF.

This rearrangement joins TRBV5-1 to TRBJ2-2; 11 bases match TRBD1. The CDR3 runs 15 residues. Germline trimming cut 6 bases from V and 4 bases from J; bases unmatched to any gene: 5. Germline V gene sequence: CDR1 SGHRS, CDR2 YFSETQ. The CDR3 coding sequence is TGCGCCAGCACTTGGACAGGGGGCTTCACCGGGGAGCTGTTTTTT. It encodes CASTWTGGFTGELFF. Full variable domain (remainder filled in from reference TRBV5-1 and TRBJ2-2): KAGVTQTPRYLIKTRGQQVTLSCSPISGHRSVSWYQQTPGQGLQFLFEYFSETQRNKGNFPGRFSGRQFSNSRSEMNVSTLELGDSALYLCASTWTGGFTGELFFGEGSRLTVL.

This chain joins TRBV23-1 and TRBJ2-7; TRBD1 is a possible D gene (6 bases). TRBV23-1 is an ORF, with its function uncertain. This CDR3 region has 19 residues. The V and J ends lost 0 bases and 4 bases respectively, with 25 bases between them. CDR3 residues: CASSQSWQINGTQLYEQYF. CDR3 DNA: TGCGCCAGCAGTCAATCGTGGCAGATAAACGGGACACAGCTTTACGAGCAGTACTTC.

This clone was recorded a few times. The chain joins TRBV6-5 to TRBJ1-2; 7 bases fit TRBD1. The CDR3 is 15 residues long. Germline V lookup: CDR1 MNHEY, CDR2 SVGAGI. The junction had 6 bases not matched to a gene; V was cut back by 1 base and J by 4 bases. The CDR3 loop is CASSYYWDRRYGYTF. DNA of the CDR3: TGTGCCAGCAGTTACTACTGGGACAGACGCTATGGCTACACCTTC.

Written as DNA, the CDR3 is TGCGCCAGCAGCTTGGGGGACAGGGAGTCAACTAATGAAAAACTGTTTTTT. Translating it yields CASSLGDRESTNEKLFF. The rearrangement links TRBV5-1 to TRBJ1-4; TRBD1 matches at 9 bases. The V gene end was trimmed by 0 bases and the J gene end by 0 bases; junction bases not matched to a gene: 3. The CDR3 is made up of 17 amino acids. CDR1 SGHRS and CDR2 YFSETQ come from the germline V gene.

This clone has more than one count but fewer than ten. The V and J genes are TRBV5-4 and TRBJ2-3, with a tentative D call TRBD2 (7 bases). CDR3 length equals 15 residues. Trimming stripped 3 bases from V and 3 bases from J, with 14 bases between. Germline V lookup: CDR1 SGHNT, CDR2 YYREEE (reference sequence). The CDR3 here is CASSSKAGATDTQYF. The CDR3 DNA reads as TGTGCCAGCAGCTCGAAGGCGGGGGCGACAGATACGCAGTATTTT.

This chain connects TRBV19 to TRBJ2-7, with unresolved D. The CDR3 is made up of 11 amino acids. Germline CDR1 and CDR2: LNHDA and SQIVND (reference sequence). With 6 bases removed from V and 2 bases from J, the gap between germline ends came to 5 bases. CDR3: CASSAAYEQYF. The DNA of the CDR3 is TGTGCCAGTAGCGCAGCCTACGAGCAGTACTTC.

This sequence joins TRBV4-3 and TRBJ2-7; the D gene is possibly TRBD2 (6 bases). CDR1 and CDR2 (germline): LGHNA, YSLEER. V lost 3 bases to trimming and J lost 4 bases, with 16 bases between them. The CDR3 sequence is 15 residues long. CDR3 residues: CASSHVAEPTYEQYF. CDR3 nucleotide sequence: TGCGCCAGCAGCCACGTAGCGGAACCGACTTACGAGCAGTACTTC.